This T cell receptor beta chain was observed in a study of immune evolution from preneoplasia to lung adenocarcinoma. About the study: HLA loss of heterozygosity: roughly 6.6% AIS, about 14% MIA, approximately 31% ADC, none AAH.

To note about this clone: As yet, its antigen is unknown.

Data came from immunoSEQ multiplex PCR; TCRdb stores just in-frame clones and leaves some out. The sample yields 8,000 or so clones, almost 80% seen once. Trimming took off 0 bases at V and 0 bases at J, with 9 bases between the two ends. This CDR3 is built from 15 residues. Germline CDR1 is MGHRA and CDR2 is YSYEKL. General observations from the study: From normal lung to invasive adenocarcinoma, top clone frequencies appeared to decrease.

The sequenced sample was FFPE minimally invasive lung adenocarcinoma tissue. The V gene is TRBV4-1, the J gene TRBJ2-7, with D tentatively TRBD2 (5 bases). The receptor's source is a donor at least 70 years old with lung adenocarcinoma. The CDR3 protein is CASSQEGLASYEQYF. DNA of the CDR3: TGCGCCAGCAGCCAAGAAGGGCTAGCCTCCTACGAGCAGTACTTC.